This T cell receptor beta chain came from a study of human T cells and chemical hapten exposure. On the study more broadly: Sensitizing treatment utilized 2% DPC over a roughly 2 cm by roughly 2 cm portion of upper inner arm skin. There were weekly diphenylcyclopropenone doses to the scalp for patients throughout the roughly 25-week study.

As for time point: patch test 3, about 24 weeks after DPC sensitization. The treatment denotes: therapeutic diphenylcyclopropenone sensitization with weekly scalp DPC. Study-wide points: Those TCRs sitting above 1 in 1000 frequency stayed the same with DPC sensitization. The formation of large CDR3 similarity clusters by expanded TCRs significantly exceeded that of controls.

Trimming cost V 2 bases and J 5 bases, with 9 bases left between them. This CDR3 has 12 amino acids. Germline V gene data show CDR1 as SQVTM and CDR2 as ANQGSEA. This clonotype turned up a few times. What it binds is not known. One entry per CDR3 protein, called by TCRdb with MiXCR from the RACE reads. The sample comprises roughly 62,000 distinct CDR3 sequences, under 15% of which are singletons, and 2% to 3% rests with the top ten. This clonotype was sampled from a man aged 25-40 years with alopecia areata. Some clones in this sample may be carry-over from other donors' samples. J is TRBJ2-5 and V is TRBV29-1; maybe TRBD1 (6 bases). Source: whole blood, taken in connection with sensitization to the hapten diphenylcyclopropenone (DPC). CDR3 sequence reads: CSVESGAETQYF. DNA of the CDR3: TGCAGCGTTGAATCAGGGGCGGAGACCCAGTACTTC.